The 6 T cell receptor beta chains below were found in one sample sequenced in a study of response to subunit inactivated influenza vaccine (dated by TCRdb to 2017 to 2018). Library preparation was by RT-PCR. Instrument on record: Illumina HiSeq 2500. In TCRdb, the public reads were trimmed at Q25 with fastp and aligned with MiXCR, with productive beta chains retained. CDR3 protein duplicates are merged, each entry listing the most common genes and DNA. The sample table lists around 570,000 distinct CDR3 sequences, around 11% of them with a count of one. The ten largest clones represent approximately 10% of the sample. This sample was also put to use in a study of T cells expressing NK-cell markers. As the second publication notes: TCR beta cDNA libraries were prepared using 5'RACE template switching, which introduced a universal primer site and unique molecular identifiers.

The sample was PBMCs from blood, taken on the day of vaccination. The receptors derive from a man aged 45-65 years who received an inactivated influenza vaccine. Donor details come from another sample of the same person, matched by shared clones.

This chain connects TRBV12-3 or TRBV12-4 to TRBJ2-1; D is perhaps TRBD1 (6 bases). Trimming shortened V by 7 bases and J by 7 bases, and 14 bases separated the two germline ends. This CDR3 is 13 amino acids long. CDR3 nucleotide sequence: TGTGCCAGCACCCCGGTAGGGGGTAATGAGCAGTTCTTC. Translation: CASTPVGGNEQFF.

The table lists this clonotype with a few counts. The rearrangement links TRBV5-1 to TRBJ2-1; possibly TRBD1 for D (6 bases). Germline V gene data show CDR1 as SGHRS and CDR2 as YFSETQ. V was clipped by 1 base and J by 7 bases, with 9 bases between them. CDR3 length: 13 amino acids. The CDR3 reads CASSLQQGNEQFF. Written as DNA, the CDR3 is TGCGCCAGCAGCTTGCAGCAGGGGAATGAGCAGTTCTTC.

This clonotype was recorded a few times. The V call is TRBV5-4, the J call TRBJ2-5; the match to TRBD2 covers 9 bases. This CDR3 has 15 amino acids. V dropped 0 bases and J dropped 0; count of bases not matched to a gene: 0. Germline CDR1 and CDR2: SGHNT and YYREEE (reference sequence). The CDR3 sequence is CASSLASGDQETQYF. Written as DNA, the CDR3 is TGTGCCAGCAGCTTGGCTAGCGGGGACCAAGAGACCCAGTACTTC.

V is TRBV7-2 and J is TRBJ1-6, with a tentative D call TRBD1 (5 bases). Germline lookup yields CDR1 SGHTA and CDR2 FQGNSA. V dropped 5 bases and J dropped 10 bases, with 18 bases sitting between them. This CDR3 contains 15 residues. The CDR3 nucleotides are TGTGCCAGCAGCACGACCGGGTCCTCAGGGTCACCCCTCCACTTT. Its translation: CASSTTGSSGSPLHF.

This clonotype was counted between two and nine times. J is TRBJ1-5 and V is TRBV3-1; D gene uncertain. V lost 8 bases, J lost 5 bases, and 10 bases lay in between. CDR3 size: 12 residues. The germline CDR1 and CDR2 sequences are LGHDT and YNNKEL (reference sequence). The CDR3 DNA is TGTGCCAGCGGGAGTGGGGATCAGCCCCAGCATTTT. This gives the protein CASGSGDQPQHF.

This clonotype showed up just a few times. The chain carries TRBV11-2 and TRBJ2-7; TRBD2 agrees at 9 bases. The length of the CDR3 is 16 residues. V lost 3 bases to trimming and J lost 3 bases; unmatched junction nucleotides: 9. CDR1 and CDR2 (germline): SGHAT, FQNNGV. The CDR3 is CASSLSSGSIRYEQYF. Here the CDR3 DNA reads TGTGCCAGCAGCTTGAGTAGCGGGAGTATCCGCTACGAGCAGTACTTC.